The table lists the clone carrying this TCR beta chain with a few counts. Its cognate antigen is unknown. The entry originates in a study of T cell repertoires in cytomegalovirus infection. CDR1 is DFQATT, CDR2 SNEGSKA, per germline (reference sequence). This CDR3 is 13 amino acids long. V shed 4 bases, J shed 7 bases, and the junction held 9 bases outside the gene matches. MiXCR, run by TCRdb on the reads, gives a single entry per CDR3 protein. The sample lists about 310,000 distinct CDR3 sequences, roughly 25% occurring once. The clonotype was recovered from a human donor in good health (CMV status not recorded). Some clones in this sample may be carry-over from other donors' samples. The chain employs TRBV20-1 and TRBJ1-1; 7 nucleotides align to TRBD1. Sequences were derived from cultured PBMCs, sampled from culture after CMV antigen stimulation. Here the CDR3 DNA reads TGCAGTGCTAACCTTCAGGGGGTGAGTGAAGCTTTCTTT. Protein product: CSANLQGVSEAFF.